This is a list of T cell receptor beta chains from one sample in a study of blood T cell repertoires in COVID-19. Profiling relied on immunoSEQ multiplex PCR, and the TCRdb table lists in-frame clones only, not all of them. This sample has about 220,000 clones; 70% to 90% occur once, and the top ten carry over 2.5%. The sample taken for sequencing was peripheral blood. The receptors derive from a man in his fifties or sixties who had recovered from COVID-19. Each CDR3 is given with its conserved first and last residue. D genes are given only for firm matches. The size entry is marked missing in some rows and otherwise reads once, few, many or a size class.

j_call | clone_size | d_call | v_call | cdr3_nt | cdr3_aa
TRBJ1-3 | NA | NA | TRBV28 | TGTGCCAGCAGTTCGCTGGACAGAGCAGGAAACACCATATATTTT | CASSSLDRAGNTIYF
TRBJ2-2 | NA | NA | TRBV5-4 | TGTGCCAGCAGCCCGGTGGAGAGGAACACCGGGGAGCTGTTTTTT | CASSPVERNTGELFF
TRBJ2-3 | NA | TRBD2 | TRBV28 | TGTGCCAGCAGTTTAGCGGGAGGGCAGTATTTT | CASSLAGGQYF
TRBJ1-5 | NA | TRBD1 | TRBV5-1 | TGCGCCAGCAGCCTTGAGCCGGGGACAGTCCGCAATCAGCCCCAGCATTTT | CASSLEPGTVRNQPQHF
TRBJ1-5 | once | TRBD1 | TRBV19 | TGTGCCAGTAGTTCGACCGGACAGGGGCGACATCAGCCCCAGCATTTT | CASSSTGQGRHQPQHF
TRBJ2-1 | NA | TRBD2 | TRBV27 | TGTGCCAGCAGTAAGGGACTATCTACTGGCGGTGAGCAGTTCTTC | CASSKGLSTGGEQFF
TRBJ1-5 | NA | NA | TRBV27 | TGTGCCAGCAGTTTAGACAGAGCTAGCAATCAGCCCCAGCATTTT | CASSLDRASNQPQHF
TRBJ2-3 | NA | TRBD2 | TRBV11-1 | TGTGCCAGCAGCGGCGGGAGCTCAGATACGCAGTATTTT | CASSGGSSDTQYF
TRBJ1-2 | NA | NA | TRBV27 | TGTGCCAGCAGTTTAACCAGGGCGGACTATGGCTACACCTTC | CASSLTRADYGYTF
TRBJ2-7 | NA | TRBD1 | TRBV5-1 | TGCGCCAGCAGCTTGGTGGACAGGAAATCCTACGAGCAGTACTTC | CASSLVDRKSYEQYF
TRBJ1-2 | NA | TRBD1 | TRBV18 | TGTGCCAGCTCACCCACCCGACAGGGGGCGCGGGATGGCTACACCTTC | CASSPTRQGARDGYTF
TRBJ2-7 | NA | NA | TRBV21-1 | TGTGCCAGCAGCAAAGCCCCCGCACTTCTCGAGCAGTACTTC | CASSKAPALLEQYF
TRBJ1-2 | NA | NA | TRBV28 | TGTGCCAGCGGACTCCCCGGACAGACTTATGGCTACACCTTC | CASGLPGQTYGYTF
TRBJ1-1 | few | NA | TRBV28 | TGTGCCAGCAGTTTAGGAGGGAGCCTTCGGTGGACTGAAGCTTTCTTT | CASSLGGSLRWTEAFF
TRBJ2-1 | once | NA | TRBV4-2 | TGTGCCAGCAGCCCACAGCCCAGCGGCAATGAGCAGTTCTTC | CASSPQPSGNEQFF
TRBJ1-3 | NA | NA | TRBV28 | TGTGCCAGCAGGCCCCCGGGGAGTCCTGGAAACACCATATATTTT | CASRPPGSPGNTIYF
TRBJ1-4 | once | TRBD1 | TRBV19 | TGTGCCAGTAGTGGATCCGGGACAGGCGAAAAACTGTTTTTT | CASSGSGTGEKLFF
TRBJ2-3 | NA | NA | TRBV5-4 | TGTGCCAGCAGCCCGGAGCTTTCGGGTTCCACGGATACGCAGTATTTT | CASSPELSGSTDTQYF